The 19 T cell receptor beta chains below all came from one sample that was sequenced in a study of Ad26.COV2.S vaccination and SARS-CoV-2 variants. Repertoires were generated with immunoSEQ multiplex PCR, while TCRdb's copy carries only in-frame clones and drops some. The sample contains about 410,000 clones, over 80% of which appear only once. Documented treatment: 15 to 20 received Ad26.COV2.S at low or high dose, single or two shots; roughly five received placebo; per-sample allocation not given. Sampling was performed 63 days after the first vaccine or placebo injection. The specimen comprised peripheral blood, sampled in a trial of Ad26.COV2.S vaccine versus placebo. Source of these receptors: a person between 18 and 59 years old who received the Ad26.COV2.S COVID-19 vaccine or a placebo.

The chain links TRBV2 to TRBJ2-3; 7 bases fit TRBD2. This CDR3 comprises 14 residues. V trimming: 6 bases; J trimming: 2 bases; junction bases outside the gene matches: 5. CDR1 is SNHLY, CDR2 FYNNEI, per germline. The CDR3 nucleotides read TGTGCCAGCAGCGGACTAGTTGTCACAGATACGCAGTATTTT. Translating gives CASSGLVVTDTQYF.

The chain is built from TRBV9 and TRBJ1-1; the D gene is possibly TRBD1 (6 bases). V lost 3 bases and J lost 9, with 18 bases in between. Looked up from germline, CDR1 is SGDLS and CDR2 is YYNGEE. The CDR3 length is 14 residues. In nucleotides, the CDR3 is TGTGCCAGCAGCGCTAACAGTGAACAGGGAAAAGCTTTCTTT. Protein product: CASSANSEQGKAFF.

In this sample, this clone turned up once. The chain links TRBV5-1 to TRBJ1-3; no clear D gene. The V end lost 3 bases, the J end lost 2 bases, and 12 bases lay between the germline ends. The length of the CDR3 is 15 residues. CDR1 and CDR2 from the germline V gene are SGHRS and YFSETQ. CDR3 in DNA: TGCGCCAGCAGCTCATTGGGTGATCCTGGAAACACCATATATTTT. Its protein product is CASSSLGDPGNTIYF.

The sample holds a few counts of this clone. The CDR3 DNA reads TGCGCCATTCCGGACTGGACCAATGAAAAACTGTTTTTT. This gives the protein CAIPDWTNEKLFF. The genes are TRBV10-1 and TRBJ1-4; no reliable D call. This CDR3 contains 13 residues. V was cut by 10 bases and J by 5 bases, with 14 bases left in between. From germline, CDR1 is WNHNN and CDR2 SYGVQD (reference sequence).

V and J are TRBV27 and TRBJ2-7; unclear D gene. Looked up from germline, CDR1 is MNHEY and CDR2 is SMNVEV (reference sequence). The CDR3 has 13 amino acids. V lost 3 bases and J lost 3, with 9 bases in between. The CDR3 DNA reads TGTGCCAGCAGTTTGACACTGGACTACGAGCAGTACTTC. This sequence encodes CASSLTLDYEQYF.

The V call is TRBV14, the J call TRBJ2-7; D gene uncertain. The V gene lost 0 bases and the J gene lost 9 bases, with 12 bases spanning the gap. CDR3 size: 13 residues. The germline gives CDR1 SGHDN, CDR2 FVKESK. In DNA, the CDR3 is TGTGCCAGCAGCCAAGATAGGGCCCGAGGGCAGTACTTC. As protein: CASSQDRARGQYF. The whole variable domain, filled in from reference TRBV14 and TRBJ2-7, reads EAGVTQFPSHSVIEKGQTVTLRCDPISGHDNLYWYRRVMGKEIKFLLHFVKESKQDESGMPNNRFLAERTGGTYSTLKVQPAELEDSGVYFCASSQDRARGQYFGPGTRLTVT.

The V and J genes are TRBV3-1 (or the pseudogene TRBV3-2) and TRBJ2-1, with 9 bases fitting TRBD1. Germline-derived CDR1 and CDR2 are LGHDT and YNNKEL (reference sequence). Germline trimming cut 1 base from V and 7 bases from J; bases unmatched to any gene: 8. The CDR3 is made up of 16 amino acids. The CDR3 coding sequence is TGTGCCAGCAGCCAAGGGACCCGGGACAGGGATAATGAGCAGTTCTTC. Translating gives CASSQGTRDRDNEQFF.

This clone showed up just once. The chain carries TRBV4-1 and TRBJ2-7; the match to TRBD2 covers 15 bases. The CDR3 spans 17 residues. Germline V gene data show CDR1 as MGHRA and CDR2 as YSYEKL. The J segment lost 5 bases and the V segment lost 1 base, leaving 6 bases of the junction unmatched. In DNA form, the CDR3 reads TGCGCCAGCAGCCAAGCGGGACTAGCGGGGGGATCCAACGAGCAGTACTTC. Amino acids: CASSQAGLAGGSNEQYF.

This chain links TRBV4-3 with TRBJ1-2; D not resolved. This CDR3 contains 14 residues. Germline values: CDR1 LGHNA, CDR2 YSLEER. The V end lost 1 base, the J end lost 2 bases, and 8 bases lay between the germline ends. The CDR3 nucleotides are TGCGCCAGCAGCCAAGTCGTCGGGAACTATGGCTACACCTTC. Protein sequence: CASSQVVGNYGYTF.

This clone was found a few times. This sequence joins TRBV21-1 and TRBJ1-1; TRBD1, the D gene given by the table, was not confirmed from the DNA. TRBV21-1 is a recognized pseudogene. The CDR3 is made up of 15 amino acids. CDR3 bases: TGTGCCAGCACCTACCCCCGTACAGCGAACACTGAAGCTTTCTTT. Amino acid sequence: CASTYPRTANTEAFF.

V usage is TRBV6-2 or TRBV6-3 and J usage is TRBJ2-5; no firm D call. The germline gives CDR1 MNHEY, CDR2 SVGEGT. This CDR3 has 11 residues. Trimming took off 3 bases at V and 5 bases at J, with 4 bases between the two ends. The CDR3 spells CASSYWETQYF. As DNA, the CDR3 is TGTGCCAGCAGTTATTGGGAGACCCAGTACTTC.

The gene calls are TRBV28 and TRBJ1-2; TRBD1 is a possible D gene (5 bases). The length of the CDR3 is 15 residues. The germline gives CDR1 MDHEN, CDR2 SYDVKM. V was trimmed by 3 bases and J by 5 bases, leaving 16 bases between them. In nucleotides, the CDR3 is TGTGCCAGCAGTTTCTCGGGCAGGGTGGGATATGGCTACACCTTC. Amino acid sequence: CASSFSGRVGYGYTF.

The chain employs TRBV6-2 or TRBV6-3 and TRBJ2-3; 10 nucleotides agree with TRBD2. The CDR3 length is 17 residues. V gave up 4 bases and J gave up 0 bases; unmatched junction bases: 7. Germline V gene data show CDR1 as MNHEY and CDR2 as SVGEGT. CDR3 nucleotide sequence: TGTGCCAGCAGTTTCCCGGGACTAGCGTTCAGCACAGATACGCAGTATTTT. Amino acids: CASSFPGLAFSTDTQYF.

J is TRBJ1-1 and V is TRBV28, with D possibly TRBD1 on 6 matching bases. The CDR3 spans 15 residues. Trimming left V 6 bases short and J 4 bases short, with 18 bases between. CDR1 and CDR2 from the germline V gene are MDHEN and SYDVKM. In DNA, the CDR3 is TGTGCCAGCAGCGGTACAGGTAAGGGGGGCACTGAAGCTTTCTTT. Protein: CASSGTGKGGTEAFF.

A remark on this clone: The sample contains more than one DNA sequence encoding this CDR3. J is TRBJ2-1 and V is TRBV28; D is unresolved. Germline values: CDR1 MDHEN, CDR2 SYDVKM. With 5 bases removed from V and 3 bases from J, the gap between germline ends came to 2 bases. The CDR3 length is 11 residues. The CDR3 sequence is CASSLYNEQFF. The CDR3 nucleotides read TGTGCCAGCAGTCTCTACAATGAGCAGTTCTTC.

The chain is built from TRBV3-1 (or the pseudogene TRBV3-2) and TRBJ2-2, with D unclear. Germline V gives CDR1 LGHDT, CDR2 YNNKEL (reference sequence). V was clipped by 4 bases and J by 4 bases, with 4 bases between them. This CDR3 is 12 amino acids long. Written as DNA, the CDR3 is TGTGCCAGCAGCCGTATCACCGGGGAGCTGTTTTTT. Translated: CASSRITGELFF.

The V and J genes are TRBV4-1 and TRBJ2-7; 9 positions agree with TRBD2. From germline, CDR1 is MGHRA and CDR2 YSYEKL. Unmatched junction bases numbered 9, after V lost 4 bases and J lost 2 bases. This CDR3 has 16 residues. CDR3 sequence: CASSLRIAGDTYEQYF. The DNA for the CDR3 is TGCGCCAGCAGCCTCCGTATAGCGGGGGACACCTACGAGCAGTACTTC.

The V gene is TRBV20-1, the J gene TRBJ1-2; D gene ambiguous. V dropped 0 bases and J dropped 3 bases, with 2 bases sitting between them. This CDR3 contains 11 residues. The germline V gene encodes CDR1 DFQATT and CDR2 SNEGSKA (reference sequence). The CDR3 is CSARDDYGYTF. The CDR3 DNA follows: TGCAGTGCTAGAGATGACTATGGCTACACCTTC.

J is TRBJ1-2 and V is TRBV12-3 or TRBV12-4; D not certain. The CDR3 totals 12 residues. Trimming stripped 8 bases from V and 0 bases from J, with 7 bases between. The chain's CDR3 is CASQETNYGYTF. The CDR3 DNA follows: TGTGCCAGCCAAGAAACTAACTATGGCTACACCTTC.